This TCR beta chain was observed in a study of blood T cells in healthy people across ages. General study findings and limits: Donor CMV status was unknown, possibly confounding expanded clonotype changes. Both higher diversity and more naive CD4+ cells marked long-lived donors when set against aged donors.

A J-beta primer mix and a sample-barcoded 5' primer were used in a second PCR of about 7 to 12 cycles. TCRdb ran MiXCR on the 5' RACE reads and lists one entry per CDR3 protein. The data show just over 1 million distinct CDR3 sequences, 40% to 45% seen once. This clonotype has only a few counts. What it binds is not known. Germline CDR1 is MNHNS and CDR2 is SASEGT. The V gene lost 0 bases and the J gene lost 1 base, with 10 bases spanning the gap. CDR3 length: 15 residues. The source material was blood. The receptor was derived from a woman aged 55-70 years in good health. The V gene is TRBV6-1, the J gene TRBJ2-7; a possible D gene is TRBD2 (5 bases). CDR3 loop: CASSEAGLTSYEQYF. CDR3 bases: TGTGCCAGCAGTGAAGCTGGACTTACATCCTACGAGCAGTACTTC.